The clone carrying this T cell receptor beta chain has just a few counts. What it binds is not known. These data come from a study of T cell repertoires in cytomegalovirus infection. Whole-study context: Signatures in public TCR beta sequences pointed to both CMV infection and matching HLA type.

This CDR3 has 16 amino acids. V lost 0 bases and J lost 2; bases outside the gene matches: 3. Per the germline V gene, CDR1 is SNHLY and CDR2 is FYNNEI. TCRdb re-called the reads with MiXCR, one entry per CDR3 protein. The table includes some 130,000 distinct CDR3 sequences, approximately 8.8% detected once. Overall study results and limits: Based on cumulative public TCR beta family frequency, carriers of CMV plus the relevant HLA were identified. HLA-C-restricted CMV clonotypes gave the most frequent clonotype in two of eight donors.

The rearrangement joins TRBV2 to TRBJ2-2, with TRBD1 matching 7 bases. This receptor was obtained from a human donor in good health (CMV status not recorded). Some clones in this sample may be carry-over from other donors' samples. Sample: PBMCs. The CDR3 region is CASSEAGTENTGELFF. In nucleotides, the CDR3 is TGTGCCAGCAGTGAAGCGGGGACAGAAAACACCGGGGAGCTGTTTTTT.